What follows is one TCR beta chain and its context. No antigen is known for it. Within one base of it there is no much larger clone, and no base qualities were kept. The sample is drawn from a study of T cell changes during pregnancy in multiple sclerosis (dated by TCRdb to about 2019). With respect to the entire study: The study looked at changes in the T cell repertoire across pregnancy in women with multiple sclerosis.

From a lookup of the germline V gene, CDR1 and CDR2 are SGHNT and YENEEA. Relative to germline, V is 6 bases shorter and J is 4 bases shorter, with 12 bases between their ends. CDR3 length: 14 amino acids, cysteine to phenylalanine. Only CDR3 DNA remains: 42 bases, in frame from the first base. The library was obtained by the immunoSEQ multiplex PCR assay. The table was pulled from immuneACCESS by TCRdb, which kept in-frame rearrangements only. Such tables lose some clones; where checked, under half of the loss comes from unresolved V genes, and the rest has no known cause. The sample includes approximately 60,000 clones, with about 83% observed a single time. Approximately 5.3% of the sample goes to the ten largest clones.

In this chain, TRBV11-3 is recombined with TRBJ2-2; the D assignment is uncertain and may be TRBD1 or TRBD2, with 6 bases supporting each. The clonotype originates from a human donor whose cells served as feeder cells for cultures in a pregnancy study. Sequenced input: peripheral blood from another person, used as feeder cells. The CDR3: CASRKEGGTGELFF. The DNA sequence is as follows: TGTGCCAGCAGGAAGGAGGGGGGCACCGGGGAGCTGTTTTTT.